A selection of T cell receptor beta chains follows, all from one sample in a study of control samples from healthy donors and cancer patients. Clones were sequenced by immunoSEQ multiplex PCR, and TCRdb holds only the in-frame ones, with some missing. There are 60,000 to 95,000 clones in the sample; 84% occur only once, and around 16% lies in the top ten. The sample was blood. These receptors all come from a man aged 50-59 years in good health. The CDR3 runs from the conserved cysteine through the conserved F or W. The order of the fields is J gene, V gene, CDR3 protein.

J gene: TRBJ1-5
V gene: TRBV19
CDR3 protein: CASSMGQGPGQPQHF

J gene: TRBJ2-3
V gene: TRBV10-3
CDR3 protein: CAISEAGGTDTQYF

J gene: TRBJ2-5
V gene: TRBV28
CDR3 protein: CASSDSGKETQYF

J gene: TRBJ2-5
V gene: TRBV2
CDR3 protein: CASSVAGGPGETQYF

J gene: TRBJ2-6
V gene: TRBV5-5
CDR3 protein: CASSLVDSSGANVLTF

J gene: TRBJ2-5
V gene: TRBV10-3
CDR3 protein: CAISGPKETQYF

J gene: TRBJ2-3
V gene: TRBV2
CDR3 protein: CASRGDRGDGTQYF

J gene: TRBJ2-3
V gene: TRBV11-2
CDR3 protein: CASSSAGGSLTDTQYF

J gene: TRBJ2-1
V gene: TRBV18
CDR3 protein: CASSPPANNEQFF

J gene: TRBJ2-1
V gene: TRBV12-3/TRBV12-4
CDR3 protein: CASSLQENEQFF

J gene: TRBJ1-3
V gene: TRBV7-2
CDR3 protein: CASSWGVRHTSGNTIYF

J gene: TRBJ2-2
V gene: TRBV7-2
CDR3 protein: CASSLSGAGNTGELFF

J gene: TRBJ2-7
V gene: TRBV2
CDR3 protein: CASSGIVDSYEQYF

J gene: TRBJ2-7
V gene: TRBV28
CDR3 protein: CASSNYYEQYF

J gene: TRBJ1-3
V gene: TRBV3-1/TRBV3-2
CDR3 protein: CASSQGTPGNTIYF